The 11 T cell receptor beta chains listed next were all sequenced from one sample in a study of shared clonotypes between healthy human individuals. Produced via immunoSEQ multiplex PCR; TCRdb's table is partial and in-frame only. This sample yields just over 2,000,000 clones, of which approximately 95% are seen a single time; 0.1% to 0.15% belongs to the top ten. What was sequenced was naive CD4+ T cells sorted from blood. Subset: CD45RA+ positively selected. These receptors were collected from a man younger than 35 in good health.

Here the CDR3 reads CASSIPRTNTEAFF. The DNA for the CDR3 is TGTGCCAGTAGTATTCCCCGGACGAACACTGAAGCTTTCTTT. The rearrangement links TRBV19 to TRBJ1-1; D ambiguous. V was clipped by 3 bases and J by 1 base, with 9 bases between them. Germline values: CDR1 LNHDA, CDR2 SQIVND (reference sequence). The CDR3 consists of 14 residues.

The chain recombines TRBV19 with TRBJ2-3; 10 nucleotides align to TRBD2. V lost 11 bases and J lost 0; bases outside the gene matches: 2. Germline CDR1 is LNHDA and CDR2 is SQIVND (reference sequence). This CDR3 comprises 13 residues. CDR3 sequence reads: CAVSGGSTDTQYF. The DNA of the CDR3 is TGTGCCGTTAGCGGGGGGAGCACAGATACGCAGTATTTT.

The V and J genes are TRBV5-1 and TRBJ2-2, with a weak D call TRBD1 (6 bases). Germline V gene lookup returns CDR1 SGHRS and CDR2 YFSETQ. CDR3 length: 16 residues. V lost 1 base, J lost 5 bases, and 15 bases lay in between. The chain's CDR3 is CASSLQGNLGTGELFF. CDR3 in DNA: TGCGCCAGCAGCTTGCAGGGGAACCTGGGTACCGGGGAGCTGTTTTTT. The full variable domain, with the rest looked up from reference TRBV5-1 and TRBJ2-2, is KAGVTQTPRYLIKTRGQQVTLSCSPISGHRSVSWYQQTPGQGLQFLFEYFSETQRNKGNFPGRFSGRQFSNSRSEMNVSTLELGDSALYLCASSLQGNLGTGELFFGEGSRLTVL.

The chain is built from TRBV28 and TRBJ1-2; D call uncertain. Germline CDR1 is MDHEN and CDR2 is SYDVKM. V lost 6 bases to trimming and J lost 1 base, with 15 bases between them. The CDR3 totals 15 residues. CDR3 residues: CASSTRTDYNYGYTF. CDR3 nucleotides: TGTGCCAGCAGCACTCGGACGGACTATAACTATGGCTACACCTTC.

This rearrangement joins TRBV4-1 to TRBJ2-3, with 8 bases that match TRBD2. The germline V gene encodes CDR1 MGHRA and CDR2 YSYEKL. The CDR3 runs to 17 residues. The V gene end was trimmed by 4 bases and the J gene end by 2 bases; junction bases not matched to a gene: 11. CDR3 amino acids: CASSLSSGGPLTDTQYF. The CDR3 DNA is TGCGCCAGCAGCCTCTCGTCGGGAGGGCCACTCACAGATACGCAGTATTTT.

The chain recombines TRBV30 with TRBJ2-5; possible D gene TRBD2, 6 bases. The CDR3 covers 13 residues. In germline, CDR1 is GTSNPN, CDR2 SVGIG (reference sequence). The germline V and J ends were trimmed by 4 bases and 7 bases, with 16 bases remaining between them. The CDR3 is CAWTGGLRMTQYF. The CDR3 nucleotides read TGTGCCTGGACCGGGGGACTCCGGATGACCCAGTACTTC.

The chain uses TRBV5-1 and TRBJ1-3, with a possible D match to TRBD1 (6 bases). The CDR3 loop spans 15 amino acids. Germline V gene lookup returns CDR1 SGHRS and CDR2 YFSETQ. V lost 5 bases and J lost 4, with 16 bases in between. CDR3 DNA: TGCGCCAGCAGTACAGGGTGGGATTCCGGAAACACCATATATTTT. It is translated as CASSTGWDSGNTIYF. Full variable domain (missing parts from reference TRBV5-1 and TRBJ1-3): KAGVTQTPRYLIKTRGQQVTLSCSPISGHRSVSWYQQTPGQGLQFLFEYFSETQRNKGNFPGRFSGRQFSNSRSEMNVSTLELGDSALYLCASSTGWDSGNTIYFGEGSWLTVV.

This rearrangement joins TRBV19 to TRBJ2-5, with 12 bases that match TRBD1. J was trimmed by 1 base and V by 1 base; bases with no gene match: 1. CDR1 LNHDA and CDR2 SQIVND come from the germline V gene (reference sequence). The CDR3 totals 16 residues. The CDR3 reads CASSIGDRGRQETQYF. The CDR3 DNA reads as TGTGCCAGTAGTATAGGGGACAGGGGGCGCCAAGAGACCCAGTACTTC.

This sequence joins TRBV11-2 and TRBJ2-4, with 7 bases identical to TRBD1. Losses at the gene ends were 1 base for V and 6 bases for J; bases not matched to a gene: 6. There are 15 residues in the CDR3. Germline V gene data show CDR1 as SGHAT and CDR2 as FQNNGV. The CDR3, as DNA: TGTGCCAGCAGCTTAGGTTCAGGGGGAGTAAACATTCAGTACTTC. Its protein product is CASSLGSGGVNIQYF.

Turning to this clone: Other DNA sequences in this specimen translate into the identical CDR3. The chain carries TRBV7-2 and TRBJ2-1; D could derive from TRBD1 or TRBD2 (6 bases each). The CDR3 consists of 15 residues. V was trimmed by 1 base and J by 2 bases, leaving 9 bases between them. CDR1 is SGHTA, CDR2 FQGNSA, per germline. The CDR3 sequence is CASSLGGATYNEQFF. As DNA, the CDR3 is TGTGCCAGCAGCTTAGGGGGGGCAACCTACAATGAGCAGTTCTTC.

This sequence joins TRBV10-2 and TRBJ2-3; TRBD2 agrees at 8 bases. Germline CDR1 is WSHSY and CDR2 is SAAADI. With 6 bases clipped from V and 1 base from J, the junction kept 3 bases outside the gene matches. CDR3 length equals 14 residues. The CDR3 is CASRVAGRTDTQYF. The CDR3 region has the DNA TGCGCCAGCAGAGTAGCGGGACGCACAGATACGCAGTATTTT.